The entry below gives a single T cell receptor (beta chain) sequence along with its context. As yet, its antigen is unknown. The source of the sample is a study of T cell responses to AZD1222 COVID-19 vaccine. General observations from the study: Close to half of spike-specific TCRs reportedly recognize unmutated variant regions.

CDR3 length: 19 amino acids. Some clones are missing from TCRdb's copy, which holds only in-frame ones; the method was immunoSEQ multiplex PCR. The sample includes 150,000 to 200,000 clones, 70% to 90% of them seen just once. The chain combines TRBV21-1 with TRBJ1-1; the table calls TRBD1, which could not be checked here. TRBV21-1 is reported as a pseudogene. The sample was peripheral blood, taken 28 days after the second AZD1222 dose. The TCR comes from an adult who received the AZD1222 COVID-19 vaccine. The CDR3 loop is CASSKTALNEGARGAEAFF. For the CDR3, the DNA is TGTGCCAGCAGCAAGACCGCACTAAACGAGGGGGCGCGCGGGGCTGAAGCTTTCTTT.